The next 30 T cell receptor beta chains were all read from a single sample in a study of breast tumors, draining lymph nodes, adjacent tissues. TCRdb fed the multiplex PCR reads into MiXCR, producing one record per CDR3 protein. Here the sample spans approximately 200,000 distinct CDR3 sequences, around 29% being singletons. Breast cancer patients provided tissue from their axillary draining lymph nodes. The sequenced sample was axillary lymph node tissue. Receptor source: a female donor with breast cancer. Some clones in this sample may be carry-over from other donors' samples.

This clonotype was recorded at least ten times. The chain links TRBV19 to TRBJ2-1; D gene unclear. CDR1 and CDR2 from the germline V gene are LNHDA and SQIVND (reference sequence). V shed 5 bases and J shed 8 bases, with 16 bases lying between them. The CDR3 runs 14 residues. CDR3 sequence reads: CASSPTLGRDEQFF. The CDR3 DNA sequence: TGTGCCAGTAGTCCTACCCTGGGAAGGGATGAGCAGTTCTTC.

The sample holds many counts of this clonotype. This chain joins TRBV6-1 and TRBJ2-2; the D is unclear. CDR1 MNHNS and CDR2 SASEGT come from the germline V gene. The V gene lost 2 bases and the J gene lost 2 bases, with 15 bases spanning the gap. The CDR3 length is 17 residues. The CDR3 DNA sequence: TGTGCCAGCAGTGAATCAACAGCGAAAACAAACACCGGGGAGCTGTTTTTT. Amino acids: CASSESTAKTNTGELFF.

This clonotype has at least ten counts. The chain has TRBV20-1 and TRBJ2-5; D is possibly TRBD2 (5 bases). Between the trimmed V and J ends, which lost 4 bases and 5 bases, there was a span of 14 bases. The germline V gene encodes CDR1 DFQATT and CDR2 SNEGSKA (reference sequence). The CDR3 covers 13 residues. The chain's CDR3 is CSATSLAPETQYF. DNA for the CDR3: TGCAGTGCTACTTCCCTAGCACCGGAGACCCAGTACTTC.

This clonotype has at least ten counts. The V call is TRBV7-2, the J call TRBJ2-1, with D possibly being TRBD1 or TRBD2 (5 bases each). Deletions cut 0 bases from V and 5 bases from J, with 11 bases between. The CDR3 has 15 amino acids. Germline V gives CDR1 SGHTA, CDR2 FQGNSA. CDR3 coding DNA: TGTGCCAGCAGCTTAGCGGGGGTAGCTAACAATGAGCAGTTCTTC. Its protein product is CASSLAGVANNEQFF.

As to this clonotype: The conserved phenylalanine or tryptophan normally closing the CDR3 is absent here, so this likely arose from a read error. The DNA is omitted, as the CDR3 cannot be located on it reliably, and the CDR3 follows TCRdb's listing. V and J are TRBV12-3 or TRBV12-4 and TRBJ2-5; TRBD1, the table's D call, lacks a check against the DNA. Including both end residues, the CDR3 is 16 amino acids long. CDR3 sequence reads: CASSPTGARSKRPSTS.

This clonotype was seen at least ten times. This chain connects TRBV29-1 to TRBJ1-2; tentatively, D is TRBD1 (5 bases). V was cut by 7 bases and J by 4 bases, with 25 bases left in between. CDR1 and CDR2 (germline): SQVTM, ANQGSEA. The CDR3 is made up of 16 amino acids. CDR3 DNA sequence: TGCAGCGCCTCTCGTATGGACCCGGGGGGGGGCTATGGCTACACCTTC. Translation: CSASRMDPGGGYGYTF.

About this clonotype: This sequence may be a read error, since a much larger clone differs from it by one base. V and J are TRBV25-1 and TRBJ2-2; the D is unclear. Germline CDR1 and CDR2: MGHDK and SYGVNS. The CDR3 totals 12 residues. CDR3 amino acids: CASSFNTRELFF. CDR3 sequence (DNA): TGTGCCAGCAGTTTTAACACCAGGGAGCTGTTTTTT.

This clonotype was seen at least ten times. The V gene is TRBV5-6, the J gene TRBJ1-4; perhaps TRBD1 as D (6 bases). CDR3 length: 14 amino acids. Germline CDR1 SGHDT, CDR2 YYEEEE. Trimming cost V 0 bases and J 8 bases, with 11 bases left between them. The CDR3: CASSLGQTGEKLFF. For the CDR3, the DNA is TGTGCCAGCAGCTTGGGGCAAACAGGGGAAAAACTGTTTTTT.

This clonotype was observed many times. The chain uses TRBV7-2 and TRBJ2-6; D might be TRBD1 (5 bases). The CDR3 totals 14 residues. Trimming pared 4 bases from V and 8 bases from J, leaving 12 bases between. Germline loops: CDR1 SGHTA, CDR2 FQGNSA. CDR3 residues: CASSSYRQTNVLTF. The CDR3 DNA sequence: TGTGCCAGCAGCTCCTATAGACAGACCAACGTCCTGACTTTC.

The chain has TRBV7-2 and TRBJ1-6; D might be TRBD1 (5 bases). Germline CDR1 SGHTA, CDR2 FQGNSA. Deletions cut 3 bases from V and 6 bases from J, with 15 bases between. The CDR3 is 16 residues long. The CDR3 loop is CASSFGGAGVNSPLHF. CDR3 nucleotide sequence: TGTGCCAGCAGCTTCGGTGGGGCGGGGGTTAATTCACCCCTCCACTTT.

There are many counts of this clonotype. The rearrangement links TRBV5-4 to TRBJ1-2; possibly TRBD1 for D (6 bases). V lost 3 bases and J 4 bases, leaving 13 bases between the germline ends. The CDR3 contains 14 residues. The germline V gene has CDR1 SGHNT and CDR2 YYREEE (reference sequence). CDR3 loop: CASSSNTGLYGYTF. The DNA for the CDR3 is TGTGCCAGCAGCTCTAACACAGGGCTCTATGGCTACACCTTC.

This clonotype came up many times. The chain employs TRBV4-1 and TRBJ2-3; TRBD1 aligns across 9 bases. This CDR3 region has 16 residues. J gave up 5 bases and V 5 bases, and 11 bases lay outside the gene matches. The germline gives CDR1 MGHRA, CDR2 YSYEKL. CDR3 bases: TGCGCCAGCAGCTCCCGCCCGGGACAGGGCGGAGATACGCAGTATTTT. It translates to CASSSRPGQGGDTQYF.

This clonotype came up many times. This chain joins TRBV5-1 and TRBJ1-2; tentatively, D is TRBD1 (5 bases). Trimming removed 2 bases at V and 8 bases at J, with 13 bases between. The germline V gene encodes CDR1 SGHRS and CDR2 YFSETQ. The CDR3 spans 13 residues. Written as DNA, the CDR3 is TGCGCCAGCAGCTTTGAGGGGCTTAGAGGCTACACCTTC. This encodes CASSFEGLRGYTF.

This clonotype appeared many times. V is TRBV30 and J is TRBJ1-5; TRBD1 might be the D (5 bases). The CDR3 sequence is 13 residues long. V dropped 4 bases and J dropped 5 bases, with 12 bases sitting between them. Germline loops: CDR1 GTSNPN, CDR2 SVGIG (reference sequence). The CDR3 DNA follows: TGTGCCTGGAATTCGGCAGGGTATCAGCCCCAGCATTTT. It specifies CAWNSAGYQPQHF.

This clonotype was found a few times. Mismatch with germline at one junction end may stem from a read error. The chain combines TRBV27 with TRBJ2-7; tentatively, D is TRBD1 (6 bases). This CDR3 is built from 13 residues. Germline V CDR1 and CDR2: MNHEY, SMNVEV (reference sequence). CDR3 DNA: TGTGCCAGCAGTATAGACCGTAGACAGGACTGGGTGTGG. It encodes CASSIDRRQDWVW.

Notes on this clonotype: Since a much larger clone is just one base distant, this may be a read error. V usage is TRBV30 and J usage is TRBJ1-5; no clear D. The V end lost 2 bases, the J end lost 3 bases, and 11 bases lay between the germline ends. CDR1 is GTSNPN, CDR2 SVGIG, per germline (reference sequence). The CDR3 length is 14 residues. Written as DNA, the CDR3 is TGTGCCTGGAGTCTCCGGAACACCAATCAGCCCCAGCATTTT. This codes for CAWSLRNTNQPQHF.

For the CDR3, the DNA is TGTGCCAGCAGGGGGGACAGGGGGCGGAAAAACATTCAGTACTTC. Protein sequence: CASRGDRGRKNIQYF. The chain couples TRBV12-3 or TRBV12-4 to TRBJ2-4; 12 nucleotides match TRBD1. Trimming at V came to 6 bases and at J to 4 bases, leaving 4 bases not matched to a gene. The CDR3 contains 15 residues.

With regard to this clonotype: A read error is possible here, since a much larger clone lies one base away. Without the conserved terminal phenylalanine or tryptophan, this CDR3 likely stems from a read error. This chain connects TRBV18 to TRBJ2-3; D not resolved. Trimming took off 1 base at V and 5 bases at J, with 4 bases between the two ends. The CDR3 length is 12 residues. Looked up from germline, CDR1 is KGHSH and CDR2 is LQKENI. In DNA form, the CDR3 reads TGTGCCAGCTCACCACGTAAAGATACGCAGTATTCT. Its translation: CASSPRKDTQYS.

In its sample, this clonotype was seen many times. The chain couples TRBV9 to TRBJ2-7; D may be TRBD2 (5 bases). The length of the CDR3 is 13 residues. Germline V gene sequence: CDR1 SGDLS, CDR2 YYNGEE. V was trimmed by 0 bases and J by 5 bases, leaving 9 bases between them. CDR3 in DNA: TGTGCCAGCAGCGTAGGTAACGGGGACGAGCAGTACTTC. Translating gives CASSVGNGDEQYF.

CDR3 nucleotides: TGTGCCAGTAGTATAGCGGGGGCCGGTAACACTGAAGCTTTCTTT. Its protein product is CASSIAGAGNTEAFF. The chain has TRBV19 and TRBJ1-1; weak D call: TRBD1 (6 bases). CDR1 is LNHDA and CDR2 is SQIVND in the germline V gene (reference sequence). The V end lost 1 base, the J end lost 2 bases, and 11 bases lay between the germline ends. This CDR3 comprises 15 residues. Full variable domain (remainder filled in from reference TRBV19 and TRBJ1-1): DGGITQSPKYLFRKEGQNVTLSCEQNLNHDAMYWYRQDPGQGLRLIYYSQIVNDFQKGDIAEGYSVSREKKESFPLTVTSAQKNPTAFYLCASSIAGAGNTEAFFGQGTRLTVV.

At least ten counts were recorded for this clonotype. This chain uses TRBV6-1 with TRBJ1-3, with D unclear. Germline values: CDR1 MNHNS, CDR2 SASEGT. V was clipped by 1 base and J by 1 base, with 14 bases between them. This CDR3 region has 17 residues. CDR3 amino acids: CASSEGRFRTSGNTIYF. The DNA for the CDR3 is TGTGCCAGCAGTGAAGGCAGGTTCCGCACTTCTGGAAACACCATATATTTT.

J is TRBJ1-2 and V is TRBV11-2; a weak D match, TRBD1 (6 bases). Germline loops: CDR1 SGHAT, CDR2 FQNNGV. This CDR3 region has 14 residues. V lost 3 bases to trimming and J lost 4 bases, with 12 bases between them. CDR3 nucleotide sequence: TGTGCCAGCAGCTTTTCTGGGGGCAGCTATGGCTACACCTTC. It codes for CASSFSGGSYGYTF. Drawing the rest from reference TRBV11-2 and TRBJ1-2, the complete variable domain is EAGVAQSPRYKIIEKRQSVAFWCNPISGHATLYWYQQILGQGPKLLIQFQNNGVVDDSQLPKDRFSAERLKGVDSTLKIQPAKLEDSAVYLCASSFSGGSYGYTFGSGTRLTVV.

Many counts were recorded for this clonotype. The chain recombines TRBV18 with TRBJ1-2, with TRBD1 identical over 9 bases. Trimming at V came to 3 bases and at J to 8 bases, leaving 7 bases not matched to a gene. Germline V gene lookup returns CDR1 KGHSH and CDR2 LQKENI. This CDR3 is built from 14 residues. CDR3 in amino acids: CASSPVWTGDGYTF. The CDR3 DNA follows: TGTGCCAGCTCACCGGTTTGGACAGGGGACGGCTACACCTTC.

This clonotype is medium-sized (0.01 to 0.1%) within its sample. V is TRBV2 and J is TRBJ1-2; weak D call: TRBD1 (5 bases). Germline CDR1 and CDR2: SNHLY and FYNNEI. The CDR3 is 15 residues long. Trimming removed 2 bases from V and 9 bases from J, with 19 bases in between. The CDR3 region is CASSEQSTGAISYTF. The CDR3 DNA reads TGTGCCAGCAGTGAACAGTCGACTGGGGCTATAAGCTACACCTTC.

This clonotype was picked up many times. The V gene is TRBV5-4, the J gene TRBJ2-1, with TRBD2 matching 8 bases. The CDR3 totals 12 residues. V trimming: 4 bases; J trimming: 10 bases; junction bases outside the gene matches: 4. Germline CDR1 is SGHNT and CDR2 is YYREEE (reference sequence). The CDR3 spells CASSQRGGEQFF. CDR3 in DNA: TGTGCCAGCAGCCAACGCGGGGGGGAGCAGTTCTTC.

V is TRBV30 and J is TRBJ2-3; 15 nucleotides agree with TRBD2. After removal of 3 bases from V and 6 bases from J, the junction contained 7 bases not matched to a gene. Germline CDR1 GTSNPN, CDR2 SVGIG (reference sequence). The CDR3 length is 16 residues. CDR3 sequence (DNA): TGTGCCTGGAGCCCAGGACTAGCGGGGGGGCCGGATACGCAGTATTTT. This translates into CAWSPGLAGGPDTQYF.

Note on this clonotype: One end of the junction varies from germline; a read error may be responsible. The V and J genes are TRBV10-3 and TRBJ1-1, with D possibly being TRBD1 (5 bases). Per germline, CDR1 ENHRY and CDR2 SYGVKD. The CDR3 extends over 14 amino acids. The CDR3 sequence is CASSARGGNTEAFF. Written as DNA, the CDR3 is TGTGCCAGCAGTGCACGGGGGGGGAACACTGAAGCTTTCTTT.

This clonotype was seen at least ten times. J is TRBJ2-5 and V is TRBV20-1; the match to TRBD2 covers 11 bases. CDR1 and CDR2 from the germline V gene are DFQATT and SNEGSKA (reference sequence). This CDR3 comprises 20 residues. V trimming: 0 bases; J trimming: 5 bases; junction bases outside the gene matches: 20. CDR3 in amino acids: CSARDFSGGAHVKSRETQYF. Written as DNA, the CDR3 is TGCAGTGCTAGAGATTTTAGCGGGGGGGCCCATGTAAAGAGTCGTGAGACCCAGTACTTC.

This clonotype appeared many times. V usage is TRBV5-1 and J usage is TRBJ2-7; TRBD2 agrees at 12 bases. Germline CDR1 SGHRS, CDR2 YFSETQ. Trimming took 5 bases from V and 7 from J; bases not matched to a gene: 7. The CDR3 contains 14 residues. The CDR3 spells CASSRTSGAGEQYF. The DNA for the CDR3 is TGCGCCAGCAGTCGGACTAGCGGGGCAGGGGAGCAGTACTTC.

This clonotype was counted ten times or more. The V and J genes are TRBV2 and TRBJ2-1, with no clear D. Trimming took off 1 base at V and 6 bases at J, with 16 bases between the two ends. The germline gives CDR1 SNHLY, CDR2 FYNNEI. This CDR3 has 16 amino acids. The CDR3: CASSEEALLLGNEQFF. DNA for the CDR3: TGTGCCAGCAGTGAAGAGGCGCTCCTTCTTGGCAATGAGCAGTTCTTC.